A selection of T cell receptor beta chains follows, all from one sample in a study of radiotherapy plus CTLA-4 blockade in lung cancer. The protocol was immunoSEQ multiplex PCR, while the TCRdb copy is restricted to in-frame clones and leaves out a portion. The data contain over 45,000 clones, approximately 80% of them singletons. The material sequenced was peripheral blood, taken from a patient treated with radiotherapy plus ipilimumab. These receptor sequences come from a human donor with non-small cell lung cancer who had a complete response to radiotherapy plus ipilimumab. Each CDR3 is given with its conserved first and last residue. A D gene is named only where the DNA matches it firmly. Expanded clones are given a class, and other clones once, few, many or no size at all.

V: TRBV4-1; size: -; D: TRBD1; J: TRBJ2-5; DNA: TGCGCCAGCAGCCAAGTCTCCACAGGGGATCAAGAGACCCAGTACTTC; CDR3: CASSQVSTGDQETQYF
V: TRBV30; size: -; D: TRBD2; J: TRBJ2-3; DNA: TGTGCCTGCCCCCGGACTAGCGGCACAGATACGCAGTATTTT; CDR3: CACPRTSGTDTQYF
V: TRBV13; size: -; D: -; J: TRBJ1-3; DNA: TGTGCCAGCAGCATCACACGGGTCAACTCTGGAAACACCATATATTTT; CDR3: CASSITRVNSGNTIYF
V: TRBV5-6; size: -; D: TRBD1; J: TRBJ1-2; DNA: TGTGCCAGCAGCTTGCCAGGGGGCGCGGACTATGGCTACACCTTC; CDR3: CASSLPGGADYGYTF
V: TRBV7-2; size: -; D: -; J: TRBJ1-2; DNA: TGTGCCAGCAGCTCAGGACAGACCTATGGCTACACCTTC; CDR3: CASSSGQTYGYTF
V: TRBV21-1; size: few; D: -; J: TRBJ2-5; DNA: TGTGCCAGCAGCAAACTGCCGGGACAGCATCAAGAGACCCAGTACTTC; CDR3: CASSKLPGQHQETQYF
V: TRBV30; size: -; D: TRBD1; J: TRBJ2-1; DNA: TGTGCCTGGAGTCTGGACAGGGACAATGAGCAGTTCTTC; CDR3: CAWSLDRDNEQFF
V: TRBV28; size: -; D: -; J: TRBJ1-1; DNA: TGTGCCAGCAGTGGCGGGGGCGACACTGAAGCTTTCTTT; CDR3: CASSGGGDTEAFF
V: TRBV18; size: -; D: -; J: TRBJ1-1; DNA: TGTGCCAGCTCACCACTACCAGGGGCGTTGAACACTGAAGCTTTCTTT; CDR3: CASSPLPGALNTEAFF
V: TRBV6-5; size: few; D: -; J: TRBJ1-2; DNA: TGTGCCAGCAGTCCCAACCGGAGGTATGGCTACACCTTC; CDR3: CASSPNRRYGYTF
V: TRBV5-1; size: once; D: -; J: TRBJ2-5; DNA: TGCGCCAGCTCTAGGGGGGGAGCCGAGGTGGGGGAGACCCAGTACTTC; CDR3: CASSRGGAEVGETQYF
V: TRBV18; size: -; D: -; J: TRBJ1-1; DNA: TGTGCCAGCTCACCACCGGACGGCCGGGGGACTGAAGCTTTCTTT; CDR3: CASSPPDGRGTEAFF
V: TRBV7-2; size: -; D: -; J: TRBJ2-5; DNA: TGTGCCAGCAGCTCAACAGCCAAAGAGACCCAGTACTTC; CDR3: CASSSTAKETQYF
V: TRBV4-3; size: -; D: -; J: TRBJ1-1; DNA: TGCGCCAGCAGCCAGCAGGTGAACACTGAAGCTTTCTTT; CDR3: CASSQQVNTEAFF
V: TRBV7-8; size: once; D: -; J: TRBJ1-2; DNA: TGTGCCAGCAGCTTAGGGTATGGAGGGACGGACTATGGCTACACCTTC; CDR3: CASSLGYGGTDYGYTF
V: TRBV30; size: -; D: TRBD1; J: TRBJ2-6; DNA: TGTGCCTTGGACAGGAGACCTGGGGCCAACGTCCTGACTTTC; CDR3: CALDRRPGANVLTF
V: TRBV7-9; size: once; D: TRBD1; J: TRBJ1-2; DNA: TGTGCCAGCAGCCCCCCGGCGCTGACAGGGGCCTATGGCTACACCTTC; CDR3: CASSPPALTGAYGYTF
V: TRBV19; size: -; D: TRBD1; J: TRBJ2-3; DNA: TGTGCCAGTAGGCCGGGACAGATGAAAGATACGCAGTATTTT; CDR3: CASRPGQMKDTQYF
V: TRBV2; size: -; D: TRBD1; J: TRBJ1-6; DNA: TGTGCCAGCAGTGGGGACAGGGTTAATTCACCCCTCCACTTT; CDR3: CASSGDRVNSPLHF
V: TRBV5-1; size: -; D: TRBD2; J: TRBJ2-7; DNA: TGCGCCAGCAGCTCGGGGGGGGGTTTCTACGAGCAGTACTTC; CDR3: CASSSGGGFYEQYF
V: TRBV18; size: -; D: -; J: TRBJ2-5; DNA: TGTGCCAGCTCACCCCAACAAGAGACCCAGTACTTC; CDR3: CASSPQQETQYF
V: TRBV18; size: medium-sized; D: TRBD1; J: TRBJ1-2; DNA: TGTGCCAGCTCACCAACCGGGACAGCCTATGGCTACACCTTC; CDR3: CASSPTGTAYGYTF
V: TRBV18; size: -; D: TRBD1; J: TRBJ2-5; DNA: TGTGCCAGCTCACAGGGGACAGGGCTCCGGGAGACCCAGTACTTC; CDR3: CASSQGTGLRETQYF
V: TRBV18; size: -; D: TRBD2; J: TRBJ2-4; DNA: TGTGCCAGCTCACCACCGGGAGGGGCCAAAAACATTCAGTACTTC; CDR3: CASSPPGGAKNIQYF
V: TRBV5-1; size: -; D: -; J: TRBJ2-3; DNA: TGCGCCAGCAGACTAGCTACAGATACGCAGTATTTT; CDR3: CASRLATDTQYF
V: TRBV7-9; size: -; D: TRBD2; J: TRBJ2-5; DNA: TGTGCCAGCGCCGCGACTAGCGGGAAAGAGACCCAGTACTTC; CDR3: CASAATSGKETQYF
V: TRBV27; size: -; D: -; J: TRBJ2-2; DNA: TGTGCCAGCAGTTTATGGGCCGGGGTAGCGCGCACCGGGGAGCTGTTTTTT; CDR3: CASSLWAGVARTGELFF
V: TRBV4-1; size: many; D: TRBD1; J: TRBJ1-4; DNA: TGCGCCAGCAGCGAGACAGGGTGGAAACTGTTTTTT; CDR3: CASSETGWKLFF
V: TRBV7-8; size: -; D: -; J: TRBJ2-2; DNA: TGTGCCAGCAGCTTAGAAAGGGGGAGATTCACCGGGGAGCTGTTTTTT; CDR3: CASSLERGRFTGELFF
V: TRBV7-8; size: once; D: TRBD2; J: TRBJ2-3; DNA: TGTGCCAGCAGCTCTCTCGGCGGGGGGGGTACAGATACGCAGTATTTT; CDR3: CASSSLGGGGTDTQYF
V: TRBV4-1; size: -; D: TRBD2; J: TRBJ2-4; DNA: TGCGCCAGCAGCCAAGATCCGGGAGGGCCAGGGTTCGGAGCCCTAGCCAAAAACATTCAGTACTTC; CDR3: CASSQDPGGPGFGALAKNIQYF
V: TRBV7-2; size: once; D: -; J: TRBJ2-3; DNA: TGTGCCAGCAGTTCCCAGGGTTCAGATACGCAGTATTTT; CDR3: CASSSQGSDTQYF
V: TRBV10-2; size: -; D: -; J: TRBJ1-5; DNA: TGCGCCAGCACCACAGGGTCGGGGCAGCCCCAGCATTTT; CDR3: CASTTGSGQPQHF
V: TRBV7-9; size: -; D: TRBD1; J: TRBJ1-1; DNA: TGTGCCAGCAGCGTCCGGACAGGTTTGGGCACTGAAGCTTTCTTT; CDR3: CASSVRTGLGTEAFF
V: TRBV27; size: few; D: -; J: TRBJ2-4; DNA: TGTGCCAGCAGGGGCACTCTGACAGGGAGGAGGGACATTCAGTACTTC; CDR3: CASRGTLTGRRDIQYF
V: TRBV19; size: -; D: TRBD2; J: TRBJ2-3; DNA: TGTGCCAGTAGTATAGGACCTAGCGGGAGGTTTACAGATACGCAGTATTTT; CDR3: CASSIGPSGRFTDTQYF
V: TRBV4-3; size: -; D: TRBD1; J: TRBJ2-1; DNA: TGCGCCAGCAGCCAATCCGGGACAGAAACATACAATGAGCAGTTCTTC; CDR3: CASSQSGTETYNEQFF
V: TRBV5-4; size: -; D: -; J: TRBJ2-1; DNA: TGTGCCAGCAGCTTGGGAGGTGGCTTCAATGAGCAGTTCTTC; CDR3: CASSLGGGFNEQFF
V: TRBV29-1; size: -; D: -; J: TRBJ1-5; DNA: TGCAGCGTTGGGGCAGGGTTTAATCAGCCCCAGCATTTT; CDR3: CSVGAGFNQPQHF
V: TRBV15; size: -; D: TRBD1; J: TRBJ2-5; DNA: TGTGCCACCAGCAGAGACAGGGGGCTGGAGACCCAGTACTTC; CDR3: CATSRDRGLETQYF
V: TRBV6-5; size: -; D: TRBD2; J: TRBJ2-3; DNA: TGTGCCAGCAGGAGCGGGGGGGTTCGAGATACGCAGTATTTT; CDR3: CASRSGGVRDTQYF
V: TRBV7-9; size: few; D: -; J: TRBJ2-1; DNA: TGTGCCAGCAGGCCCAGTAAACTAGTGCCCAATGAGCAGTTCTTC; CDR3: CASRPSKLVPNEQFF
V: TRBV18; size: -; D: -; J: TRBJ2-7; DNA: TGTGCCAGCTCAGATTTACGCGGTACCTACGAGCAGTACTTC; CDR3: CASSDLRGTYEQYF
V: TRBV9; size: few; D: -; J: TRBJ2-6; DNA: TGTGCCAGCAGCGTAGGTAGAGACAGGTTTGGGGCCAACGTCCTGACTTTC; CDR3: CASSVGRDRFGANVLTF
V: TRBV10-3; size: -; D: TRBD1; J: TRBJ1-2; DNA: TGTGCCATCAGTGAGGGGGACAGGCGACATAACTATGGCTACACCTTC; CDR3: CAISEGDRRHNYGYTF
V: TRBV6-1; size: -; D: -; J: TRBJ2-3; DNA: TGTGCCAGCAGTGAAGCTCAGGCAGATACGCAGTATTTT; CDR3: CASSEAQADTQYF
V: TRBV7-9; size: -; D: -; J: TRBJ1-2; DNA: TGTGCCAGCACCTCGCCGGGGGACTATGGCTACACCTTC; CDR3: CASTSPGDYGYTF
V: TRBV5-8; size: once; D: -; J: TRBJ1-5; DNA: TGTGCCAGCACCGCAGGAGGGGAGGTATATCAGCCCCAGCATTTT; CDR3: CASTAGGEVYQPQHF
V: TRBV11-3; size: -; D: TRBD2; J: TRBJ2-4; DNA: TGTGCCAGCAGCTTAGATACTAGCGGGAGTCGGGGAAACATTCAGTACTTC; CDR3: CASSLDTSGSRGNIQYF
V: TRBV30; size: once; D: -; J: TRBJ2-5; DNA: TGTGCCTGGAACAGTGACAGAACCTTGGGGCAGTACTTC; CDR3: CAWNSDRTLGQYF
V: TRBV5-4; size: -; D: -; J: TRBJ1-1; DNA: TGTGCCAGCGGCCCCGCAGCTGAAGCTTTCTTT; CDR3: CASGPAAEAFF
V: TRBV25-1; size: -; D: TRBD1; J: TRBJ1-4; DNA: TGTGCCAGCAGTGCCCGACAGGGATTTAATGAAAAACTGTTTTTT; CDR3: CASSARQGFNEKLFF
V: TRBV6-5; size: -; D: TRBD1; J: TRBJ2-2; DNA: TGTGCCAGCAAGGAGGGACAGGGGTACACCGGGGAGCTGTTTTTT; CDR3: CASKEGQGYTGELFF
V: TRBV27; size: -; D: TRBD1; J: TRBJ2-1; DNA: TGTGCCAGCAGTTTATGGACAGGGGGCTACAATGAGCAGTTCTTC; CDR3: CASSLWTGGYNEQFF